Listed below are T cell receptor beta chains from one sample, sequenced in a study of blood T cell repertoires in COVID-19. TCRdb's copy holds only in-frame clones and misses some; the assay was immunoSEQ multiplex PCR. Among fewer than 200,000 clones listed, roughly 80% were seen once. Sequencing was carried out using peripheral blood. The receptor set was obtained from a woman older than 75 with COVID-19, enrolled during active disease. The CDR3 runs from the conserved cysteine through the conserved F or W. Fields, in order: J gene, clone size, D gene, V gene, CDR3 protein, CDR3 DNA. D genes are given only for firm matches. Only part of the rows carry a size: once, few, many, or a class if the clone is expanded.

TRBJ1-2,once,TRBD1,TRBV12-5,CASGLPRGQGNYGYTF,TGTGCTAGTGGTTTGCCTCGGGGACAGGGCAACTATGGCTACACCTTC
TRBJ2-1,once,TRBD1,TRBV27,CASSLWTGGRQFF,TGTGCCAGCAGCCTGTGGACAGGGGGACGGCAGTTCTTC
TRBJ1-5,.,TRBD1,TRBV7-9,CASSPPGGNQPQHF,TGTGCCAGCAGCCCACCAGGGGGGAATCAGCCCCAGCATTTT
TRBJ2-5,.,TRBD2,TRBV11-2,CASTRTSGLQETQYF,TGTGCCAGCACCCGGACTAGCGGACTCCAAGAGACCCAGTACTTC
TRBJ1-1,once,TRBD1,TRBV5-1,CASSELTRGEKAFF,TGCGCCAGCAGCGAGTTAACCAGGGGGGAGAAAGCTTTCTTT
TRBJ2-1,.,TRBD2,TRBV10-3,CAIRGLAGGERNEQFF,TGTGCCATCAGAGGACTAGCGGGGGGCGAAAGGAATGAGCAGTTCTTC
TRBJ2-5,.,TRBD2,TRBV5-5,CASSFSGTREETQYF,TGTGCCAGCAGCTTTTCCGGGACTAGGGAAGAGACCCAGTACTTC
TRBJ2-1,.,TRBD1,TRBV27,CASSFWDSYNEQFF,TGTGCCAGCAGTTTCTGGGACAGCTACAATGAGCAGTTCTTC
TRBJ2-7,.,TRBD1,TRBV29-1,CSVVGDRGLDEQYF,TGCAGCGTTGTGGGGGACAGGGGGCTGGACGAGCAGTACTTC
TRBJ2-7,.,TRBD2,TRBV10-3,CAISQTSGVIYEQYF,TGTGCCATCAGCCAGACTAGCGGGGTAATCTACGAGCAGTACTTC
TRBJ2-2,once,.,TRBV6-2/TRBV6-3,CASSSLGGDYTGELFF,TGTGCCAGCAGTTCCCTGGGAGGAGATTACACCGGGGAGCTGTTTTTT
TRBJ1-2,.,.,TRBV6-5,CASIRPGVFGYTF,TGTGCCAGCATACGGCCAGGGGTTTTTGGCTACACCTTC
TRBJ2-7,.,.,TRBV18,CASSSAAGYEQYF,TGTGCCAGCTCGTCCGCGGCGGGTTACGAGCAGTACTTC
TRBJ1-2,.,TRBD1,TRBV6-5,CASSAPGTGVGYTF,TGTGCCAGCAGCGCCCCCGGGACAGGGGTTGGCTACACCTTC
TRBJ2-2,.,.,TRBV11-3,CASSFFTGNTGELFF,TGTGCCAGCAGCTTCTTCACCGGGAACACCGGGGAGCTGTTTTTT
TRBJ2-1,once,.,TRBV29-1,CSVGRGIDEQFF,TGCAGCGTTGGACGGGGTATCGATGAGCAGTTCTTC
TRBJ2-6,.,TRBD1,TRBV29-1,CSVVGQGESGANVLTF,TGCAGCGTCGTAGGACAGGGAGAATCTGGGGCCAACGTCCTGACTTTC
TRBJ1-1,.,.,TRBV6-5,CASSYSTLWSTEAFF,TGTGCCAGCAGTTACTCGACACTCTGGTCCACTGAAGCTTTCTTT
TRBJ2-2,.,TRBD2,TRBV4-2,CASSQRLAGPGELFF,TGTGCCAGCAGCCAGCGACTAGCGGGACCCGGGGAGCTGTTTTTT
TRBJ1-4,.,.,TRBV7-9,CASSFGYGEEEKLFF,TGTGCCAGCAGTTTCGGGTACGGTGAGGAAGAAAAACTGTTTTTT
TRBJ2-3,.,.,TRBV24-1,CATSDRTRTDTQYF,TGTGCCACCAGTGATCGGACACGCACAGATACGCAGTATTTT
TRBJ1-6,.,.,TRBV27,CASSFLQGINSPLHF,TGTGCCAGCAGTTTTCTCCAGGGGATCAATTCACCCCTCCACTTT
TRBJ1-1,.,.,TRBV2,CASSEEGDGTEAFF,TGTGCCAGCAGTGAGGAGGGTGATGGGACTGAAGCTTTCTTT
TRBJ2-1,.,TRBD2,TRBV19,CASTRRTSGRYYSDEQFF,TGTGCCAGTACCAGGAGGACTAGCGGGAGGTATTACAGCGATGAGCAGTTCTTC
TRBJ1-1,.,.,TRBV5-1,CASSLGATLNTEAFF,TGCGCCAGCAGCTTGGGAGCCACCCTGAACACTGAAGCTTTCTTT
TRBJ2-7,.,TRBD1,TRBV5-4,CASSSGQGAYEQYF,TGTGCCAGCAGTTCCGGACAGGGGGCCTACGAGCAGTACTTC
TRBJ2-1,.,.,TRBV2,CASSGKTGNNEQFF,TGTGCCAGCAGTGGAAAGACAGGTAACAATGAGCAGTTCTTC
TRBJ2-7,few,TRBD1,TRBV29-1,CSGGQGAGEQYF,TGCAGCGGGGGACAGGGGGCCGGGGAGCAGTACTTC
TRBJ2-7,.,.,TRBV6-6,CASSYSQGGYEQYF,TGTGCCAGCAGTTACTCTCAGGGTGGGTACGAGCAGTACTTC
TRBJ1-3,.,TRBD1,TRBV6-5,CASSRDRGNTIYF,TGTGCCAGCAGCCGGGACAGAGGAAACACCATATATTTT
TRBJ2-3,few,TRBD2,TRBV24-1,CATSSRELSDTQYF,TGTGCCACCTCTTCGCGGGAGTTAAGTGATACGCAGTATTTT
TRBJ1-3,.,.,TRBV11-2,CASSLVGWGRTGNTIYF,TGTGCCAGCAGCTTAGTAGGGTGGGGCAGGACTGGAAACACCATATATTTT